The present T cell receptor (beta chain) was sequenced within a study of Ad26.COV2.S vaccination and SARS-CoV-2 variants. Overall study context: Ad26.COV2.S, an intramuscular injection, was given once or twice 56 days apart.

Using immunoSEQ multiplex PCR, the repertoire was profiled, and TCRdb retains in-frame clones only, with some absent. The table includes 440,000 or so clones, about nine tenths detected once. Of note for this clone: The antigen is unknown.

As to treatment: approximately 18 received Ad26.COV2.S at low or high dose, single or two shots; several received placebo; per-sample allocation not given. The samples were gathered on day 63 after the first injection of vaccine or placebo. Germline values: CDR1 SGHVS, CDR2 FNYEAQ. Deletions cut 0 bases from V and 2 bases from J, with 14 bases between. This CDR3 comprises 16 residues. The study, taken as a whole, reports: Comparable non-spike TCR breadth was observed in vaccine and placebo recipients. Analyses of TCR breadth and depth may have underestimated total T cell responses.

Sequenced here: peripheral blood, sampled in a trial of Ad26.COV2.S vaccine versus placebo. This sequence originates from a person aged 18-65 years who received the Ad26.COV2.S COVID-19 vaccine or a placebo. The chain employs TRBV7-6 and TRBJ2-7; either TRBD1 or TRBD2 may fit D (6 bases each). The chain's CDR3 is CASSLAEGDLAYEQYF. The CDR3 nucleotides read TGTGCCAGCAGCTTAGCGGAGGGGGACTTGGCCTACGAGCAGTACTTC.